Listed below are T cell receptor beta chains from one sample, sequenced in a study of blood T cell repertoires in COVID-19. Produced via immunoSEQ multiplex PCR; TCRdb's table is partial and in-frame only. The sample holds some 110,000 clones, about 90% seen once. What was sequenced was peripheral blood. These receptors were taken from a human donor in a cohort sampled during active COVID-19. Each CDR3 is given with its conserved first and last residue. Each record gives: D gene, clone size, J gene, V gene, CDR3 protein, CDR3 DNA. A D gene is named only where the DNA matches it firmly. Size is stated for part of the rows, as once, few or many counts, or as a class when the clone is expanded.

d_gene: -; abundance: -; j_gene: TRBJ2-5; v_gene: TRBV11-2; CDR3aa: CASSSAPGVQETQYF; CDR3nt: TGTGCCAGCAGCTCCGCGCCGGGGGTCCAAGAGACCCAGTACTTC
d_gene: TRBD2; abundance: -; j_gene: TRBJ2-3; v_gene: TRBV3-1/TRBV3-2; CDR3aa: CASSQDGLAGGKNTQYF; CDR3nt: TGTGCCAGCAGCCAAGACGGCCTAGCGGGAGGTAAAAATACGCAGTATTTT
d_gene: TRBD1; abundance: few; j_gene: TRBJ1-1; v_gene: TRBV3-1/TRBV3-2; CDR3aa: CASTGTDRLNTEAFF; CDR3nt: TGTGCCAGTACCGGGACAGATCGTCTGAACACTGAAGCTTTCTTT
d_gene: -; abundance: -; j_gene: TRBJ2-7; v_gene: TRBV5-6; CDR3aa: CASRGPTEVYEQYF; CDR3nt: TGTGCCAGCAGGGGCCCAACGGAGGTCTACGAGCAGTACTTC
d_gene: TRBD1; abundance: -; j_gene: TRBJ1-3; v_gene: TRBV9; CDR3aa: CASSRDRAGNTIYF; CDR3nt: TGTGCCAGCAGCCGAGACAGGGCTGGAAACACCATATATTTT
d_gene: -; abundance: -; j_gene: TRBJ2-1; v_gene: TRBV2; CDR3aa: CASILGPFWAGPSNEQFF; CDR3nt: TGTGCCAGCATTCTTGGCCCTTTCTGGGCGGGTCCCTCAAATGAGCAGTTCTTC
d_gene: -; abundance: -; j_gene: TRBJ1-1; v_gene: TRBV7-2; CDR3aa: CASSLGRTTEAFF; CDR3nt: TGTGCCAGCAGCTTAGGGAGAACAACTGAAGCTTTCTTT
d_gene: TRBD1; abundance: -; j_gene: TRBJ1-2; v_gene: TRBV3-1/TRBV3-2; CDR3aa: CASSLRDRGFGYTF; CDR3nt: TGTGCCAGCAGCCTCCGGGACAGGGGATTCGGCTACACCTTC
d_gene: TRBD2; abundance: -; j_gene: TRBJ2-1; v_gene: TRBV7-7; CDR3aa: CASSLTLAGGLHEQFF; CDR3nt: TGTGCCAGCAGCTTAACGCTAGCGGGAGGGCTCCATGAGCAGTTCTTC
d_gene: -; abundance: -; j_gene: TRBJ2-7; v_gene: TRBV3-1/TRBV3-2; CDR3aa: CASSQEGGGTIQKKQYF; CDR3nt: TGTGCCAGCAGCCAAGAAGGGGGAGGGACCATACAAAAAAAACAGTACTTC
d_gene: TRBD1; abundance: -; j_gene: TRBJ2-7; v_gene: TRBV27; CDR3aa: CASSYGTARYEQYF; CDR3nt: TGTGCCAGCAGCTACGGGACAGCACGGTACGAGCAGTACTTC
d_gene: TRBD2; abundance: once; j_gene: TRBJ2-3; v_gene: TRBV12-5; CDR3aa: CASGLVAGGSIDTQYF; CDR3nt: TGTGCTAGTGGTTTGGTTGCGGGGGGCAGCATAGATACGCAGTATTTT
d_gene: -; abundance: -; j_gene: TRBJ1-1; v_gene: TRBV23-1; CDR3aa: CASSQSGGGSEAFF; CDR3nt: TGCGCCAGCAGTCAATCGGGGGGTGGGTCTGAAGCTTTCTTT
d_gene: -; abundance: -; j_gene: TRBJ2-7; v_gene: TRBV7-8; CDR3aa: CASTDQRSPSYEQYF; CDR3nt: TGTGCCAGCACCGATCAGCGGTCTCCTTCCTACGAGCAGTACTTC
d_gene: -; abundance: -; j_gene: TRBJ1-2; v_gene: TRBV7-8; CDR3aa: CASSRDLAGVYYGYTF; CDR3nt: TGTGCCAGCAGTCGTGACCTTGCAGGGGTCTACTATGGCTACACCTTC
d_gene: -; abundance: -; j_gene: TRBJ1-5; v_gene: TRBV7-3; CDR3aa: CASSSGHTSNQPQHF; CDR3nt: TGTGCCAGCAGCTCCGGACACACGAGCAATCAGCCCCAGCATTTT
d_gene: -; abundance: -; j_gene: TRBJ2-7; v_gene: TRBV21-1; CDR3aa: CASSTLTGQHYEQYF; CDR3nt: TGTGCCAGCAGCACTCTCACGGGACAGCACTACGAGCAGTACTTC
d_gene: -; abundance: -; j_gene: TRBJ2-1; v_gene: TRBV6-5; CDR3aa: CASSYPEAGYNEQFF; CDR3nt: TGTGCCAGCAGTTACCCTGAAGCGGGCTACAATGAGCAGTTCTTC
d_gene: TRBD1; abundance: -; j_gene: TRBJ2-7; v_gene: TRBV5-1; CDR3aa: CASSLAQGAGSYEQYF; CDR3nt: TGCGCCAGCAGCTTGGCACAGGGGGCTGGCTCCTACGAGCAGTACTTC
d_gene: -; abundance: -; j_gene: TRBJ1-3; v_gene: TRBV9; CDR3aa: CASSVLGGEGNTIYF; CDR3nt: TGTGCCAGCAGCGTCCTGGGGGGTGAAGGAAACACCATATATTTT
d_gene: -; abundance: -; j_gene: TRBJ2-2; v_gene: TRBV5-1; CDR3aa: CASSSDAGTNTGELFF; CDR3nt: TGCGCCAGCAGCTCAGATGCGGGGACCAACACCGGGGAGCTGTTTTTT
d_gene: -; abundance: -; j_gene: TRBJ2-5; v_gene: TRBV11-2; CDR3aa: CASSLVSSYVTQYF; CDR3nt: TGTGCCAGCAGCTTAGTTTCTAGTTATGTGACCCAGTACTTC
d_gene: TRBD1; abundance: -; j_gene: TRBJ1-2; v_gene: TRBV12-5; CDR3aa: CASGLWTGGSGYTF; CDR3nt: TGTGCTAGTGGTTTGTGGACAGGGGGGTCTGGCTACACCTTC
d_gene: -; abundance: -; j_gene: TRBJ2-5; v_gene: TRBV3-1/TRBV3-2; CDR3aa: CASSQFQGQETQYF; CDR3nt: TGTGCCAGCAGCCAATTTCAGGGGCAAGAGACCCAGTACTTC
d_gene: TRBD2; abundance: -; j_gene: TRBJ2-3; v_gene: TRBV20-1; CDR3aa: CSASKAGGFSSTDTQYF; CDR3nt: TGCAGTGCTAGTAAAGCGGGGGGTTTCTCTAGCACAGATACGCAGTATTTT
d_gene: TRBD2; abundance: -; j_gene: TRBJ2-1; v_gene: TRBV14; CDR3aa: CASSQLQGLALYNEQFF; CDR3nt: TGTGCCAGCAGCCAACTGCAGGGACTAGCGTTGTACAATGAGCAGTTCTTC
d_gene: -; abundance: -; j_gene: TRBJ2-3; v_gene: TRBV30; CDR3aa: CALGRGLPDTQYF; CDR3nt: TGTGCCCTCGGGAGGGGGCTGCCAGATACGCAGTATTTT
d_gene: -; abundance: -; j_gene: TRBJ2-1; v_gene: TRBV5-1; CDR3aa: CASSSGYSLTPSSYNEQFF; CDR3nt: TGCGCCAGCAGCTCGGGGTATTCGCTTACTCCGAGCTCCTACAATGAGCAGTTCTTC
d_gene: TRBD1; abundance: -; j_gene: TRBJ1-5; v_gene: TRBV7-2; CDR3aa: CASSGQGHSNQPQHF; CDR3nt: TGTGCCAGCAGCGGACAGGGCCATAGCAATCAGCCCCAGCATTTT
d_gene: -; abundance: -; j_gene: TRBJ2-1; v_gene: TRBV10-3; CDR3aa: CAISASAGWYNEQFF; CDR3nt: TGTGCCATCAGTGCGTCGGCGGGATGGTACAATGAGCAGTTCTTC
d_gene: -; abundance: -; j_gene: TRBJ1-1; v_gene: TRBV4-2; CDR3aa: CASSQVSQTVGAFF; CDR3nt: TGTGCCAGCAGCCAAGTCTCCCAGACAGTCGGAGCTTTCTTT
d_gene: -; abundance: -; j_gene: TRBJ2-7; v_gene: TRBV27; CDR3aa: CASSTWTDLYEQYF; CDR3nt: TGTGCCAGCAGTACCTGGACAGACCTTTACGAGCAGTACTTC
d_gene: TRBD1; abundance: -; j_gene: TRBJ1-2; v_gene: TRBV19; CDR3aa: CASSIGQGNYGYTF; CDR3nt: TGTGCCAGTAGTATAGGACAGGGAAACTATGGCTACACCTTC
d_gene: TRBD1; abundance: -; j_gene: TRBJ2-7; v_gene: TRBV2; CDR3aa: CASSKGDRVVEQYF; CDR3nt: TGTGCCAGCAGTAAGGGAGACAGGGTAGTCGAGCAGTACTTC
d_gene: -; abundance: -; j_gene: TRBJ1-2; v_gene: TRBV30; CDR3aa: CAWSVRRAGYGYTF; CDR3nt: TGTGCCTGGAGTGTACGGAGGGCCGGGTATGGCTACACCTTC
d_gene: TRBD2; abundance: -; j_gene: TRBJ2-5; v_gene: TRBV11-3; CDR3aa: CASSLDRGRGTIQETQYF; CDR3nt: TGTGCCAGCAGCTTAGATCGAGGGAGGGGAACTATACAAGAGACCCAGTACTTC
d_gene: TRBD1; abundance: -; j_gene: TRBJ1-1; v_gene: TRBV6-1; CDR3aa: CASSEYPTGVATEAFF; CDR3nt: TGTGCCAGCAGTGAATATCCGACAGGGGTGGCCACTGAAGCTTTCTTT
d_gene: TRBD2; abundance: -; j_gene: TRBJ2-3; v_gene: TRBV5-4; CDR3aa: CASSLGLDPTDTQYF; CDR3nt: TGTGCCAGCAGCTTAGGACTAGATCCCACAGATACGCAGTATTTT
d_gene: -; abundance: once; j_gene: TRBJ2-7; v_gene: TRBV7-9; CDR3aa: CASSLAGGAYEQYF; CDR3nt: TGTGCCAGCAGCTTAGCGGGGGGAGCCTACGAGCAGTACTTC
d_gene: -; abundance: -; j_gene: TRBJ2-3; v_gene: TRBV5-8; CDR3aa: CASSSGGQSTDTQYF; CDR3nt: TGTGCCAGCAGCAGCGGGGGACAGAGCACAGATACGCAGTATTTT
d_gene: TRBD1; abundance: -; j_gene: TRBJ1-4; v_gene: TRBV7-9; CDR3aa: CASSRTTGTVNEKLFF; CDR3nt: TGTGCCAGCAGCCGAACGACCGGGACAGTTAATGAAAAACTGTTTTTT
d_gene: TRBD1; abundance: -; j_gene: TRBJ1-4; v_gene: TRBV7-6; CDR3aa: CASSLGGQGEKLFF; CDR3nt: TGTGCCAGCAGCTTAGGGGGACAGGGTGAAAAACTGTTTTTT
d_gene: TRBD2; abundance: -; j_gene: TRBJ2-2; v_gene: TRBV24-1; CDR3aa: CATSDPSSGGSNTGELFF; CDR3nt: TGTGCCACCAGTGACCCCTCGAGCGGGGGCAGCAACACCGGGGAGCTGTTTTTT
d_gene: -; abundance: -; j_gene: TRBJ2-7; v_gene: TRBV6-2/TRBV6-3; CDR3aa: CASSYSFGLPSYEQYF; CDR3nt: TGTGCCAGCAGTTACTCGTTTGGCCTTCCCTCCTACGAGCAGTACTTC
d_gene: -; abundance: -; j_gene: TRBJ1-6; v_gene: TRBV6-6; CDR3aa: CASTPLGAQNSPLHF; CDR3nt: TGTGCCAGCACCCCCTTGGGGGCGCAAAATTCACCCCTCCACTTT
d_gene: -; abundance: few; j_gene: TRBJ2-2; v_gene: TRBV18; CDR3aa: CASQDREGTGELFF; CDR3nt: TGTGCCAGCCAGGACAGGGAGGGCACCGGGGAGCTGTTTTTT
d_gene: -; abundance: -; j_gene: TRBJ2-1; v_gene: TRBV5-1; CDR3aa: CASSLGAGGSDEQFF; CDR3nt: TGCGCCAGCAGCTTGGGGGCGGGTGGAAGTGATGAGCAGTTCTTC
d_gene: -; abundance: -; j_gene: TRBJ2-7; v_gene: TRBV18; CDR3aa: CASSPADYEQYF; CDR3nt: TGTGCCAGCTCACCAGCGGATTACGAGCAGTACTTC
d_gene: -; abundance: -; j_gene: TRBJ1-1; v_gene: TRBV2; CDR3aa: CASSERGLNTEAFF; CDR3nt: TGTGCCAGCAGTGAAAGGGGTCTGAACACTGAAGCTTTCTTT
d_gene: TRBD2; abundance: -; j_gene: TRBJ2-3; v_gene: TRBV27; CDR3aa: CASSPLLAGGPPRKGGTDTQYF; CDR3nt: TGTGCCAGCAGTCCCCTACTAGCGGGGGGGCCCCCCCGAAAAGGAGGCACAGATACGCAGTATTTT
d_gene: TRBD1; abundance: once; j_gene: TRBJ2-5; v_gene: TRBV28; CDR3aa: CASSPGTGEETQYF; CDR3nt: TGTGCCAGCAGCCCCGGGACAGGGGAAGAGACCCAGTACTTC
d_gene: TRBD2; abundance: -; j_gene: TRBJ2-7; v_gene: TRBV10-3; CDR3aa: CAISESGLAGITYEQYF; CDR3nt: TGTGCCATCAGTGAGTCAGGACTAGCGGGAATTACTTACGAGCAGTACTTC
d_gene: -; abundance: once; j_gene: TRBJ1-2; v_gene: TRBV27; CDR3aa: CASGRRVNAYGYTF; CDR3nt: TGTGCCAGCGGTCGCAGGGTAAACGCCTATGGCTACACCTTC